Reported below is one T cell receptor beta chain. Its antigen is still unknown. Base qualities are not recorded, but no much larger clone differs from it by a single base. This specimen belongs to a study of PD-1 blockade in classical Hodgkin lymphoma (dated by TCRdb to about 2020). Regarding the research as a whole: The study used CyTOF and TCR beta sequencing to define a peripheral blood immune signature of response to PD-1 blockade in classical Hodgkin lymphoma.

Beyond this particular receptor, the publication reports: Baseline TCR diversity was reported to be lower in newly diagnosed patients than in healthy donors, and even lower in relapsed/refractory patients. The study was restricted to a single clinical trial cohort, and the causes of repertoire differences, possibly disease activity or prior therapy, were left undefined.

The Qiagen DNeasy kit was used to extract genomic DNA from unsorted PBMCs and from the negatively selected CD4+ and CD8+ fractions. Using primers that anneal to V and J segments, immunoSEQ multiplex PCR amplified the TCR beta CDR3 regions. A synthetic immune receptor repertoire was used to minimize amplification bias, and any remaining bias was removed computationally after sequencing. The study's processing was this. Repertoire diversity was quantified as the Shannon entropy index using custom Python scripts. Unsorted, CD4+ and CD8+ repertoires were analyzed separately, except for combined analyses in which CD4+ and CD8+ sequences were merged in silico. TCRdb re-hosts the immuneACCESS table, in-frame sequences only. Its copies lack some clones; in the studies checked, an unresolved V gene accounts for under half of them, and the cause for the rest is not known. V, J and clone size reflect that table, while D and trimming were determined from the DNA. This sample comprises 30,000 to 40,000 clones, approximately 90% of them detected only once. The leading ten clones occupy about 0.22% of the sample.

From cysteine to phenylalanine, the CDR3 is 13 amino acids long. Only the CDR3 portion is preserved as DNA: 39 bases, with reading frame beginning at the first base. Relative to germline, V is 0 bases shorter and J is 5 bases shorter, with 8 bases between their ends. The germline V gene (reference sequence) gives CDR1 as SGHNT and CDR2 as YYREEE. The sample's time point label, in plain terms: newly diagnosed, previously untreated cHL patient sample. A Miltenyi CD4+ T cell isolation kit was used for magnetic negative selection to purify CD4+ T cells from thawed PBMCs. As a comparison group for the relapsed/refractory trial patients, PBMCs from patients with newly diagnosed, previously untreated classical Hodgkin lymphoma were sequenced. Peripheral blood was collected in 8 mL Vacutainer Cell Preparation Tubes, from which PBMCs were isolated by centrifugation and then cryopreserved. Purified CD4+ and CD8+ fractions were generated only in cases for which an additional PBMC sample was available. Magnetically labelled cells were removed on LS columns in a quadroMACS separator, and the flow-through was retained as the purified fraction.

The sample taken for sequencing was CD4+ T cells from blood. The TCR was taken from a human donor with classical Hodgkin lymphoma. This sequence uses TRBV5-4 and TRBJ1-2; tentative D gene TRBD1, with 5 bases matching. The DNA sequence reads TGTGCCAGCAGCTTGGCCGGGGGTTATGGCTACACCTTC. Its protein reads: CASSLAGGYGYTF.